One and the same sample provided the 3 T cell receptor beta chains below, sequenced in a study of OX40 agonist ivuxolimab in advanced cancers. Measured with immunoSEQ multiplex PCR; TCRdb has only the in-frame clones, and not every one. The sample carries about 65,000 clones, approximately 90% recorded once. The sample consisted of CD4+ or CD8+ T cells sorted from blood, taken in a trial of the OX40 agonist ivuxolimab. The source of these receptors is an adult with an advanced solid tumor such as melanoma, head and neck, liver or kidney cancer.

The chain joins TRBV4-3 to TRBJ1-3; no firm D call. Germline assignment: CDR1 LGHNA and CDR2 YSLEER. This CDR3 is built from 13 residues. V was pared by 2 bases and J by 4 bases, with 6 bases between. CDR3 coding DNA: TGCGCCAGCAGCCAACAACGAGGAAACACCATATATTTT. The encoded protein is CASSQQRGNTIYF.

The rearrangement links TRBV7-9 to TRBJ2-5, with D tentatively TRBD1 (6 bases). Trimming removed 3 bases from V and 2 bases from J, with 10 bases in between. CDR3 length equals 14 residues. Per germline, CDR1 SEHNR and CDR2 FQNEAQ (reference sequence). CDR3 in amino acids: CASSLGHGQETQYF. In nucleotides, the CDR3 is TGTGCCAGCAGCTTGGGACACGGACAAGAGACCCAGTACTTC.

V gene TRBV30 combines with J gene TRBJ2-7; 11 bases are shared with TRBD2. The trim removed 3 bases at V and 6 bases at J, leaving 13 bases unmatched. The length of the CDR3 is 16 residues. Germline lookup yields CDR1 GTSNPN and CDR2 SVGIG (reference sequence). The CDR3 spells CAWSPTGTSGLGEQYF. The CDR3 nucleotides read TGTGCCTGGAGCCCGACTGGGACTAGCGGCTTAGGCGAGCAGTACTTC. The full variable domain, rest sourced from reference TRBV30 and TRBJ2-7, is SQTIHQWPATLVQPVGSPLSLECTVEGTSNPNLYWYRQAAGRGLQLLFYSVGIGQISSEVPQNLSASRPQDRQFILSSKKLLLSDSGFYLCAWSPTGTSGLGEQYFGPGTRLTVT.